The source of this T cell receptor beta chain is a study of blood T cell repertoires in COVID-19. Produced via immunoSEQ multiplex PCR; TCRdb's table is partial and in-frame only. The sample holds almost 350,000 clones, around 90% seen once. Trimming pared 8 bases from V and 0 bases from J, leaving 10 bases between. From germline, CDR1 is LGHNA and CDR2 YNFKEQ. The CDR3 sequence is 14 residues long. Seattle-derived patients entered the study during active infection and were followed longitudinally. This clonotype originated in a woman aged 60-70 years with COVID-19, enrolled during active disease. This chain connects TRBV4-2 to TRBJ1-4; the D is unclear. Input material: peripheral blood. The DNA for the CDR3 is TGTGCCAGCTCCGAGGGAGCAACTAATGAAAAACTGTTTTTT. This gives the protein CASSEGATNEKLFF.